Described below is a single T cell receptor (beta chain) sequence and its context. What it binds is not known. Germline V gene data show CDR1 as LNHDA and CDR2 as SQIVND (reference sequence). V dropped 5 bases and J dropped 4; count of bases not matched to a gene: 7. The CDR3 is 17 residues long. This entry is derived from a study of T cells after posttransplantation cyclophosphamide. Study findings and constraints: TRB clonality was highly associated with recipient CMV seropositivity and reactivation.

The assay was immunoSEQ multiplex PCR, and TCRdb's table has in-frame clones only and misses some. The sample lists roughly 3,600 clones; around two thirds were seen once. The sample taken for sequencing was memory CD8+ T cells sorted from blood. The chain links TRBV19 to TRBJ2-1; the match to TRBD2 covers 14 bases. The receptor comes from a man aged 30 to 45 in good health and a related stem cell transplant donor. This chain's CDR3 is CASSSWTSGGKYNEQFF. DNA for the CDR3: TGTGCCAGTAGTTCCTGGACTAGCGGGGGGAAATACAATGAGCAGTTCTTC.